A selection of T cell receptor beta chains follows, all from one sample in a study of shared clonotypes between healthy human individuals. Some clones are missing from TCRdb's copy, which holds only in-frame ones; the method was immunoSEQ multiplex PCR. The sample carries nearly 2 million clones, about 95% recorded once. Input material: naive CD8+ T cells sorted from blood. The receptor source for this set is a man aged 18 to 30 in good health. Both conserved end residues are part of each CDR3. A D gene is named only where the DNA matches it firmly. The listing skips clone size in some rows; elsewhere it reads once, few, many or a size class.

TRBV5-1	16	once	TRBD1	TRBJ2-2	TGCGCCAGCAGCCCGCCGGGACAGGGTAACACCGGGGAGCTGTTTTTT	CASSPPGQGNTGELFF
TRBV4-2	16	NA	NA	TRBJ2-7	TGTGCCAGCAGCCAAGAGGCGGCAGTCCTCTCCTACGAGCAGTACTTC	CASSQEAAVLSYEQYF
TRBV29-1	13	NA	TRBD1	TRBJ2-7	TGCAGCGTGTGGGACAGGGGAACCTACGAGCAGTACTTC	CSVWDRGTYEQYF
TRBV23-1	12	NA	TRBD2	TRBJ2-7	TGCGCCAGCAGTCAATCGGGAGGGGAGTGTCTGTTC	CASSQSGGECLF
TRBV11-2	14	NA	NA	TRBJ2-3	TGTGCCAGCAGCCCGGGGGACCTGATAGATACGCAGTATTTT	CASSPGDLIDTQYF
TRBV7-9	14	NA	NA	TRBJ2-7	TGTGCCAGCAGCCACCGGAGTCTTCCCTACGAGCAGTACTTC	CASSHRSLPYEQYF
TRBV6-5	16	NA	NA	TRBJ1-2	TGTGCCAGCAGTTACCGGGGGAATCCCCTTCCCTATGGCTACACCTTC	CASSYRGNPLPYGYTF
TRBV10-3	12	NA	NA	TRBJ2-2	TGTGCCATCAGGCAACACGACGGGGAGCTGTTTTTT	CAIRQHDGELFF
TRBV2	16	NA	TRBD1	TRBJ1-1	TGTGCCAGCAGGGATCCTAACCAGGGGGCTGGCACTGAAGCTTTCTTT	CASRDPNQGAGTEAFF
TRBV4-2	12	NA	NA	TRBJ2-3	TGTGCCAGCAGCCAGGCCTCTGATACGCAGTATTTT	CASSQASDTQYF
TRBV19	14	NA	TRBD1	TRBJ2-1	TGTGCCAGTAGATCCGGGACAGGTATACATGAGCAGTTCTTC	CASRSGTGIHEQFF
TRBV5-8	13	NA	NA	TRBJ2-7	TGTGCCAGCAGCTTGGTTGCGGGGTACGAGCAGTACTTC	CASSLVAGYEQYF
TRBV11-2	11	NA	NA	TRBJ1-1	TGTGCCAGCAGCTTCGGACCTGAAGCTTTCTTT	CASSFGPEAFF
TRBV5-4	14	once	NA	TRBJ2-3	TGTGCCAGCTATATAAGGGGCGGCACAGATACGCAGTATTTT	CASYIRGGTDTQYF
TRBV29-1	12	once	NA	TRBJ2-7	TGCAGCGTTGAAGACCTTTCCTACGAGCAGTACTTC	CSVEDLSYEQYF
TRBV7-9	16	NA	TRBD2	TRBJ2-1	TGTGCCAGCAGCTCCCTAGCGGGAAACACCCACGATGAGCAGTTCTTC	CASSSLAGNTHDEQFF
TRBV29-1	12	NA	NA	TRBJ1-1	TGCAGCGTTGTCACAGCTAACACTGAAGCTTTCTTT	CSVVTANTEAFF
TRBV19	19	NA	TRBD2	TRBJ2-1	TGTGCCAGTAGTACACCCGGGACTAGCGGGAGTATCTCCTACAATGAGCAGTTCTTC	CASSTPGTSGSISYNEQFF
TRBV30	14	NA	NA	TRBJ2-3	TGTGCCTGGAGAGGGGTACAGGGAACAGATACGCAGTATTTT	CAWRGVQGTDTQYF
TRBV11-2	13	NA	NA	TRBJ2-7	TGTGCCAGCAGCTTTGGGATTTCCTACGAGCAGTACTTC	CASSFGISYEQYF